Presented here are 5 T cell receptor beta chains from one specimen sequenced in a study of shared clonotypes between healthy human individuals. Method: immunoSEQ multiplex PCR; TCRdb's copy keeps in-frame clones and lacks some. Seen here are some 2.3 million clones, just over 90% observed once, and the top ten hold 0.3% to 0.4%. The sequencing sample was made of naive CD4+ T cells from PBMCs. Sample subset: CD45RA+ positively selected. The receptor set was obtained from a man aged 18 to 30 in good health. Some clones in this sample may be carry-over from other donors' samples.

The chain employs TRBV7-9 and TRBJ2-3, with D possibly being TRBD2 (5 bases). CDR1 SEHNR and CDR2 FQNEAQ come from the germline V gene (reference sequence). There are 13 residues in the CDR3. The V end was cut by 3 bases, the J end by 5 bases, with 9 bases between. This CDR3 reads CASSFGEKDTQYF. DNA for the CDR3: TGTGCCAGCAGCTTCGGGGAAAAAGATACGCAGTATTTT.

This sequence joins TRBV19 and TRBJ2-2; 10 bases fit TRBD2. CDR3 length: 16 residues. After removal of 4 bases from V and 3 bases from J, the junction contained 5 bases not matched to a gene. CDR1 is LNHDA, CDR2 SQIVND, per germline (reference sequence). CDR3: CASSTLAGKYTGELFF. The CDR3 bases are TGTGCCAGTAGTACACTAGCGGGAAAATACACCGGGGAGCTGTTTTTT.

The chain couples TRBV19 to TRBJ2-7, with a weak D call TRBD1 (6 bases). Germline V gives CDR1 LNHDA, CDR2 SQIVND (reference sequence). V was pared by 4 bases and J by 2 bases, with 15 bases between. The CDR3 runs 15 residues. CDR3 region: CASSSPGVLPYEQYF. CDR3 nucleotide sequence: TGTGCCAGTAGTAGCCCAGGGGTACTCCCCTACGAGCAGTACTTC. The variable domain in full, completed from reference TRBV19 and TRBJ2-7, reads DGGITQSPKYLFRKEGQNVTLSCEQNLNHDAMYWYRQDPGQGLRLIYYSQIVNDFQKGDIAEGYSVSREKKESFPLTVTSAQKNPTAFYLCASSSPGVLPYEQYFGPGTRLTVT.

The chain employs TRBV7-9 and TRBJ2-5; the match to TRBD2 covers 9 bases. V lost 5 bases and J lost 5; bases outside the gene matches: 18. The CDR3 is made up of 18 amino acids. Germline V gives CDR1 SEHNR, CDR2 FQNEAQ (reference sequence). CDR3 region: CASSPRLGGGRADETQYF. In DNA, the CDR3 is TGTGCCAGCAGCCCCCGACTTGGGGGCGGGAGGGCCGATGAGACCCAGTACTTC. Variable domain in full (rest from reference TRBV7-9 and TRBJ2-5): DTGVSQNPRHKITKRGQNVTFRCDPISEHNRLYWYRQTLGQGPEFLTYFQNEAQLEKSRLLSDRFSAERPKGSFSTLEIQRTEQGDSAMYLCASSPRLGGGRADETQYFGPGTRLLVL.

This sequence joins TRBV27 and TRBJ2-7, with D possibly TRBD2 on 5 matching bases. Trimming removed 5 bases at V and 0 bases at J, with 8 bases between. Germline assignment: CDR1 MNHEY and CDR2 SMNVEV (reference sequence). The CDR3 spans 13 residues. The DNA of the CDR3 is TGTGCCAGCAGTGGGGAGTACTCCTACGAGCAGTACTTC. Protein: CASSGEYSYEQYF.